Described below is a single TCR beta chain sequence and its context. This entry comes from a study of blood T cell repertoires in COVID-19. Sequenced by immunoSEQ multiplex PCR; TCRdb stores in-frame clones only, minus some. This table has around 200,000 clones, less than 90% appearing once. This CDR3 spans 16 amino acids. Germline-derived CDR1 and CDR2 are MNHEY and SVGEGT. After removal of 4 bases from V and 5 bases from J, the junction contained 10 bases not matched to a gene. The specimen was peripheral blood. The chain joins TRBV6-2 or TRBV6-3 to TRBJ1-1, with TRBD1 matching over 10 bases. The sequence was obtained from a woman aged 40 to 50 with acute or convalescent COVID-19. CDR3 residues: CASSSPRQGANTEAFF. The CDR3 bases are TGTGCCAGCAGTTCCCCCCGACAGGGGGCGAATACTGAAGCTTTCTTT.